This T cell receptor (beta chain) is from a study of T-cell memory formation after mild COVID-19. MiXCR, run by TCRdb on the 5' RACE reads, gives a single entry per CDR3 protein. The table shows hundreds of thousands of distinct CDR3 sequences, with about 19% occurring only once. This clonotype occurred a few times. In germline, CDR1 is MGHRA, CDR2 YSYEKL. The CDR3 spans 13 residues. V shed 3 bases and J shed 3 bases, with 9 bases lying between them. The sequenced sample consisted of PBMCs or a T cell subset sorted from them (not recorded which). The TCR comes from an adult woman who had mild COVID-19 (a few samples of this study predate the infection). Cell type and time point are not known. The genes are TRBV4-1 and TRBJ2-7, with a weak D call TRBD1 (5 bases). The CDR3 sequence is CASSQSGLYEQYF. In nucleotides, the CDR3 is TGCGCCAGCAGCCAGTCAGGGCTCTACGAGCAGTACTTC.